A single sample gave rise to the 5 T cell receptor beta chains below, sequenced in a study of blood T cell repertoires in COVID-19. The assay was immunoSEQ multiplex PCR, and TCRdb's table has in-frame clones only and misses some. The sample has some 150,000 clones; approximately 91% are singletons. The sequenced material came from PBMCs or T cells enriched from blood (not recorded which). The receptors shown here come from a woman between 18 and 29 years old who had recovered from COVID-19.

The gene calls are TRBV2 and TRBJ2-2; D might be TRBD1 (6 bases). The ends were cut back, 4 bases at V and 0 bases at J, with 15 bases in the middle. The CDR3 sequence is 17 residues long. The germline CDR1 and CDR2 sequences are SNHLY and FYNNEI. The CDR3 sequence: CASSGRGHIANTGELFF. The CDR3 DNA follows: TGTGCCAGCAGTGGAAGGGGACACATCGCGAACACCGGGGAGCTGTTTTTT.

The chain couples TRBV4-1 to TRBJ2-7; TRBD1 is a possible D gene (6 bases). V lost 0 bases and J 5 bases, leaving 23 bases between the germline ends. Germline assignment: CDR1 MGHRA and CDR2 YSYEKL. The CDR3 runs 18 residues. CDR3 sequence (DNA): TGCGCCAGCAGCCAAGATCGAAGGGGGACCGGGCATGGTAACGAGCAGTACTTC. Protein: CASSQDRRGTGHGNEQYF.

The chain joins TRBV23-1 to TRBJ1-6; TRBD1 might be the D (6 bases). TRBV23-1 is treated as an ORF (open reading frame) with a function not yet certain. V dropped 1 base and J dropped 9 bases, with 19 bases sitting between them. The CDR3 totals 17 residues. CDR3 residues: CASSQYPTGPLSSPLHF. CDR3 DNA: TGCGCCAGCAGTCAATATCCCACAGGGCCATTAAGTTCACCCCTCCACTTT.

The chain joins TRBV4-2 to TRBJ2-7; 10 bases fit TRBD2. Germline V gene data show CDR1 as LGHNA and CDR2 as YNFKEQ. V lost 4 bases and J lost 2; bases outside the gene matches: 5. The CDR3 extends over 15 amino acids. CDR3 nucleotide sequence: TGTGCCAGCAGCCCAGGACTAGCGGAAACCTACGAGCAGTACTTC. This translates into CASSPGLAETYEQYF.

V and J are TRBV12-5 and TRBJ1-5, with 7 bases identical to TRBD1. Germline V lookup: CDR1 LGHNT, CDR2 FRNRAP. The J segment lost 7 bases and the V segment lost 0 bases, leaving 0 bases of the junction unmatched. CDR3 length: 13 amino acids. The CDR3 loop reads CASGLVGGQPQHF. DNA of the CDR3: TGTGCTAGTGGTTTGGTAGGGGGCCAGCCCCAGCATTTT.